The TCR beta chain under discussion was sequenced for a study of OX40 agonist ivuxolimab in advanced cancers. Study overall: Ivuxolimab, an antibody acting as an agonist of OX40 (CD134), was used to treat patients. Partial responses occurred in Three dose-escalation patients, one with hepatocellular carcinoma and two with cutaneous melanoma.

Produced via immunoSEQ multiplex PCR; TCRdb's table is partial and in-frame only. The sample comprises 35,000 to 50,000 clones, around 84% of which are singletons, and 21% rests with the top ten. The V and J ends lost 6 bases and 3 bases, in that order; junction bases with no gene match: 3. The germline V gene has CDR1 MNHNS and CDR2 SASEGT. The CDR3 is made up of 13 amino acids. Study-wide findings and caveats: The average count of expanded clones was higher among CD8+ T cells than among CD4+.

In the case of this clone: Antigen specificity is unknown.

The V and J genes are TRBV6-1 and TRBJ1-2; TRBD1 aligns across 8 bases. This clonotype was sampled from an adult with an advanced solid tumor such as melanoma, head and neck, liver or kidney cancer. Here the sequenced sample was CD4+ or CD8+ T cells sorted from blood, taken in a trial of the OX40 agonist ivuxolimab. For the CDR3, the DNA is TGTGCCAGCAGCCCAGGGGGCGACTATGGCTACACCTTC. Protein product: CASSPGGDYGYTF.